This T cell receptor beta chain appears in the sequencing data of a study of T cells in Graves' hyperthyroidism and ophthalmopathy. Overall study results and limits: Among clonotypes expanded in thyroid above 0.001, most were also found in blood.

The CDR3 contains 15 residues. Germline lookup yields CDR1 SGHTA and CDR2 FQGNSA. At first hyperthyroidism diagnosis, before any ophthalmopathy symptoms, the blood sample was collected. In this sample, this clonotype turned up a few times. Its target is not known. At one of its ends the junction is not consistent with the germline gene, which may arise from a read error. The investigators amplified TCR beta CDR3 regions from RNA transcripts. An initial round of RT-PCR targeting the TCR CDR3 relied on the HTBI primer set. Each CDR3 protein is one row after TCRdb ran MiXCR on the multiplex PCR reads. The table lists a few hundred thousand distinct CDR3 sequences, roughly 13% of them singletons.

The TCR comes from a man aged 30 to 45 with Graves' hyperthyroidism that later progressed to Graves' ophthalmopathy. The sequenced sample consisted of blood. This sequence joins TRBV7-2 and TRBJ1-6; 7 positions agree with TRBD1. CDR3 nucleotides: TGTGCCAACAGCCCGACAGGGTTGAATAATTCACCCCTCCACTTT. Translation gives CANSPTGLNNSPLHF.